This entry describes one T cell receptor beta chain. The data were obtained in a study of T cells in narcolepsy. Repertoires were generated with immunoSEQ multiplex PCR, while TCRdb's copy carries only in-frame clones and drops some. The sample shows approximately 38,000 clones, about 90% of them seen only once. The sequence was obtained from a human donor with narcolepsy. The sequenced sample consisted of CD45RA- memory CD4+ T cells from PBMCs.

The CDR3: CASSNGQVQTQSTF. As DNA, the CDR3 is TGTGCCAGCAGTAACGGACAGGTCCAAACTCAATCCACCTTC. The chain couples TRBV6-6 to TRBJ1-2; TRBD1 matches at 7 bases. The V gene's germline CDR1 is MNHNY and CDR2 SVGAGI (reference sequence). The trim removed 5 bases at V and 13 bases at J, leaving 16 bases unmatched. The CDR3 is 14 residues long.